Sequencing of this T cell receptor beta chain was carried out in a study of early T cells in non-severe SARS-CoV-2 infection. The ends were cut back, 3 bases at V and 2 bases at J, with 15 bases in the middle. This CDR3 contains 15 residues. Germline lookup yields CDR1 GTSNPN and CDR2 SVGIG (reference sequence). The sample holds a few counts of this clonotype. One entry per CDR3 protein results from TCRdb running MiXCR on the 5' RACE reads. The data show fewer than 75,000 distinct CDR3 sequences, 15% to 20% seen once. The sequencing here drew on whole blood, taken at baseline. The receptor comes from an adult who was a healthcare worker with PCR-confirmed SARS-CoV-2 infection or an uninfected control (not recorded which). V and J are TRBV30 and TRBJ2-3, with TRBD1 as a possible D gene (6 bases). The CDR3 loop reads CAWREAHRVTDTQYF. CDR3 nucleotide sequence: TGTGCCTGGAGGGAAGCCCACAGGGTCACAGATACGCAGTATTTT.